Presented here are 4 T cell receptor beta chains from one specimen sequenced in a study of regulatory T cells in long-lasting Graves disease. CDR3-region Arm-PCR and iRepertoire HTBI primers produced the TCR beta libraries. Using its own MiXCR run on the multiplex PCR reads, TCRdb lists one record per CDR3 protein. The data hold fewer than 450,000 distinct CDR3 sequences, with less than 25% observed a single time. Time point in this sample: persistent/refractory GD, antithyroid drugs over 5 years with positive TRAb. After RNA was extracted from PBMCs, the TCR library was made from it. The material sequenced was peripheral blood mononuclear cells (PBMCs), taken when the disease was refractory, from a patient treated with antithyroid drugs. The receptors here all came from a female donor with Graves disease.

Regarding this clonotype: Given a much more abundant clone one base away, this may be a read error. The V call is TRBV20-1, the J call TRBJ2-5; TRBD1 might be the D (5 bases). Trimming shortened V by 1 base and J by 4 bases, and 13 bases separated the two germline ends. The CDR3 is made up of 14 amino acids. Germline V lookup: CDR1 DFQATT, CDR2 SNEGSKA (reference sequence). The CDR3 DNA follows: TGCAGTGCTAGAGGCCCAGGGAACCGAGAGACCCAGTACTTC. Protein sequence: CSARGPGNRETQYF.

The V call is TRBV6-2 or TRBV6-3, the J call TRBJ2-7; 12 positions match TRBD2. In germline, CDR1 is MNHEY, CDR2 SVGEGT. This CDR3 is built from 14 residues. V lost 2 bases and J lost 4; bases outside the gene matches: 0. The CDR3 loop reads CASSYGLAGYEQYF. The CDR3, as DNA: TGTGCCAGCAGTTACGGACTAGCGGGATACGAGCAGTACTTC.

The rearrangement links TRBV2 to TRBJ2-5; the D is unclear. The V gene's germline CDR1 is SNHLY and CDR2 FYNNEI. The CDR3 extends over 13 amino acids. The V and J ends lost 5 bases and 2 bases respectively, with 9 bases between them. The CDR3 bases are TGTGCCAGCAGTCCCTTGGCTCAAGAGACCCAGTACTTC. This sequence encodes CASSPLAQETQYF.

This clonotype was counted ten times or more. J is TRBJ2-2 and V is TRBV2, with D maybe TRBD1 (7 bases). This CDR3 region has 14 residues. From germline, CDR1 is SNHLY and CDR2 FYNNEI. The V gene lost 6 bases and the J gene lost 4 bases, with 12 bases spanning the gap. CDR3 region: CASRGTAGTGELFF. In DNA, the CDR3 is TGTGCCAGCAGGGGGACAGCGGGCACCGGGGAGCTGTTTTTT.